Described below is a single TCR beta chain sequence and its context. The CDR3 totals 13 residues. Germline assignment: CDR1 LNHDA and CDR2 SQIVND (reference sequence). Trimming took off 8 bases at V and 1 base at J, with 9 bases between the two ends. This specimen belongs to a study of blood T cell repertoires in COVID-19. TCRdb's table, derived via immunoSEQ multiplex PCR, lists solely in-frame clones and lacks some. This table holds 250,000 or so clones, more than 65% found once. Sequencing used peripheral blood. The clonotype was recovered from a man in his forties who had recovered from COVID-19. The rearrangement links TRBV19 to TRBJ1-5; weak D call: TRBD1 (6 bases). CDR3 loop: CASGQGSNQPQHF. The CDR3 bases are TGTGCCAGTGGGCAGGGGAGCAATCAGCCCCAGCATTTT.